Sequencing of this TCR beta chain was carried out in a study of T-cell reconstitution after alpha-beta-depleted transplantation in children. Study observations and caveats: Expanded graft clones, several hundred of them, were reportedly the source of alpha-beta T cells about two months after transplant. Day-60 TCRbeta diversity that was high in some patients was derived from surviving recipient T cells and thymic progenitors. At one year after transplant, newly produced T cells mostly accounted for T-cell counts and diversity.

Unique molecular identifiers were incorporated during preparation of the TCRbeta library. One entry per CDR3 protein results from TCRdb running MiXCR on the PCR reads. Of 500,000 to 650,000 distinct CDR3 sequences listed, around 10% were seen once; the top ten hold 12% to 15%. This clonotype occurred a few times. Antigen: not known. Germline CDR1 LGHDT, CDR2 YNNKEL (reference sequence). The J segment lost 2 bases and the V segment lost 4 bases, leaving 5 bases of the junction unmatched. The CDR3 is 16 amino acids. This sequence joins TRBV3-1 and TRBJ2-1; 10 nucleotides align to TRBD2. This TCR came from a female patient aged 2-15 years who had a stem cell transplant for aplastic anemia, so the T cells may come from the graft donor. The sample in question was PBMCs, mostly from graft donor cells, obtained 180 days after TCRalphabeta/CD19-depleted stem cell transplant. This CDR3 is CASSPYLAGAYNEQFF. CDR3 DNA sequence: TGTGCCAGCAGCCCCTACCTAGCGGGGGCCTACAATGAGCAGTTCTTC.